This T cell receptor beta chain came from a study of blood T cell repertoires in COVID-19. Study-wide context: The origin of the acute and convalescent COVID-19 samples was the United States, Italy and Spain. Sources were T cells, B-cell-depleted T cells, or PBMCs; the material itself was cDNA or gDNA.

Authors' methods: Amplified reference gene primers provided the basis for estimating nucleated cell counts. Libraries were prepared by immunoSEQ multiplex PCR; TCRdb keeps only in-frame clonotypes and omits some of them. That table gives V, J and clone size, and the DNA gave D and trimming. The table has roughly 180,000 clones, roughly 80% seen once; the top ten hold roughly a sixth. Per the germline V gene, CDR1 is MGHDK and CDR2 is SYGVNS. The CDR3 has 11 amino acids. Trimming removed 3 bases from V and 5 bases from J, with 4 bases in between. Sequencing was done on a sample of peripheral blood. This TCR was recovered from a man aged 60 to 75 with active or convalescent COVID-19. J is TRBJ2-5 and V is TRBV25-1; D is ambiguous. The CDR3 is CASSDGETQYF. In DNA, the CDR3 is TGTGCCAGCAGTGACGGGGAGACCCAGTACTTC.